The T cell receptor (beta chain) described here comes from a study of human T cells and chemical hapten exposure. The CDR3 spans 16 residues. Germline CDR1 reads MNHEY; CDR2 reads SMNVEV (reference sequence). V was cut by 7 bases and J by 0 bases, with 16 bases left in between. Indicated time point: patch test 3, about 24 weeks after DPC sensitization. As to treatment: therapeutic diphenylcyclopropenone sensitization with weekly scalp DPC. Someone pulled total RNA out of unfractionated whole blood. TCRdb re-analysed the RACE reads in MiXCR, keeping a single row per CDR3 protein. In the table there are roughly 150,000 distinct CDR3 sequences, roughly 26% of which are singletons.

The rearrangement joins TRBV27 to TRBJ2-1; possible D gene TRBD2, 6 bases. This clonotype was sampled from a woman aged 18 to 35 with alopecia areata. Some clones in this sample may be carry-over from other donors' samples. Source: whole blood, taken in connection with sensitization to the hapten diphenylcyclopropenone (DPC). CDR3 sequence reads: CASKDLAESSYNEQFF. The CDR3 bases are TGTGCCAGCAAAGATTTAGCGGAGAGCTCCTACAATGAGCAGTTCTTC.